This T cell receptor (beta chain) was documented in a study of OX40 agonist ivuxolimab in advanced cancers. The study's findings and limits: Partial responders receiving 0.1-3.0 mg/kg showed among the lowest clonal expansion.

To note about this clone: Antigen: not known.

Assay: immunoSEQ multiplex PCR; the TCRdb copy retains only in-frame clones and omits some. The table records 65,000 to 70,000 clones, 65% to 80% of them present only once. Germline V gene data show CDR1 as KGHSY and CDR2 as FQNENV. CDR3 length: 16 amino acids. J lost 1 base, V lost 3 bases, and 8 bases had no gene match. This sequence was found in an adult with an advanced solid tumor such as melanoma, head and neck, liver or kidney cancer. The chain combines TRBV16 with TRBJ2-5, with 7 bases identical to TRBD2. The material was CD4+ or CD8+ T cells sorted from blood, obtained in a trial of the OX40 agonist ivuxolimab. The CDR3 nucleotides read TGTGCCAGCAGCCAGCACCTCGGGGGGACCCAAGAGACCCAGTACTTC. It is translated as CASSQHLGGTQETQYF.